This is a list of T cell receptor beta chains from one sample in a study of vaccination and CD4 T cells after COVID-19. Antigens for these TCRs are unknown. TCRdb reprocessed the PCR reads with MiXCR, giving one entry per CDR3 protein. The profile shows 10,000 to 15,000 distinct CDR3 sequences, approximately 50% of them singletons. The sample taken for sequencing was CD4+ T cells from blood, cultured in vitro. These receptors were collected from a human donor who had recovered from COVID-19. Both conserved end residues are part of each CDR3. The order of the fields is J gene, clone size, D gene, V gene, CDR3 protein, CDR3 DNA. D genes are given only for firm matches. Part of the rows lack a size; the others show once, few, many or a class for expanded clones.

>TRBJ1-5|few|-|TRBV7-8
CASSLAGPGNQPQHF
TGTGCCAGCAGCTTAGCGGGGCCAGGCAATCAGCCCCAGCATTTT
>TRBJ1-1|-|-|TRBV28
CASSPPNTEAFF
TGTGCCAGCAGTCCCCCTAACACTGAAGCTTTCTTT
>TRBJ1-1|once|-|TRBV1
CTSSQRSKNANTEAFF
TGCACCAGCAGCCAACGTTCTAAGAATGCAAACACTGAAGCTTTCTTT
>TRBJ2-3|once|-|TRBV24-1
CASNGAPTDTQYF
TGTGCCTCCAACGGGGCTCCCACAGATACGCAGTATTTT
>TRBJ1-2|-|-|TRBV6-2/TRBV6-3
CASSSLGPYGYTF
TGTGCCAGCAGTTCCCTGGGACCTTATGGCTACACCTTC
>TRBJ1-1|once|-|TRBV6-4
CASSEWGNTEAFF
TGTGCCAGCAGTGAATGGGGGAACACTGAAGCTTTCTTT
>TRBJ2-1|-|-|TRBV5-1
CASSVSYNEQFF
TGCGCCAGCAGCGTGTCCTACAATGAGCAGTTCTTC
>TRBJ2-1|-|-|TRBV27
CASRWGQGEYNEQFF
TGTGCCAGCAGATGGGGTCAGGGTGAATACAATGAGCAGTTCTTC
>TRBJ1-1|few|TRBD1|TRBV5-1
CASSRTGDEAFF
TGCGCCAGCAGCAGGACAGGGGATGAAGCTTTCTTT
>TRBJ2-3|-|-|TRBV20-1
CSARDPYLIQPRDTQYF
TGCAGTGCTAGAGATCCCTACCTCATTCAGCCCAGGGATACGCAGTATTTT
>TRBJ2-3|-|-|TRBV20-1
CSARSPGTRADTQYF
TGCAGTGCTAGATCTCCGGGAACGAGGGCAGATACGCAGTATTTT
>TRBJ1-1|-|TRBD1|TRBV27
CASSWTGGTEAFF
TGTGCCAGCAGTTGGACAGGGGGGACTGAAGCTTTCTTT
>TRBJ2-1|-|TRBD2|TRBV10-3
CAISEALGIAGDEQFF
TGTGCCATCAGTGAGGCTCTCGGGATAGCGGGGGATGAGCAGTTCTTC
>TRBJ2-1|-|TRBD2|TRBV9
CASSVEAGTNNNEQFF
TGTGCCAGCAGCGTAGAGGCCGGGACTAACAACAATGAGCAGTTCTTC
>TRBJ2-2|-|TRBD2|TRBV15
CATSRDLGKGLAGGRGELFF
TGTGCCACCAGCAGAGATCTCGGGAAGGGACTAGCGGGGGGACGAGGGGAGCTGTTTTTT
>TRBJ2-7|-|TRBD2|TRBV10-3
CAAGGGDYEQYF
TGTGCCGCCGGGGGAGGGGACTACGAGCAGTACTTC
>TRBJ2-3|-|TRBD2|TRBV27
CASSPGGADTQYF
TGTGCCAGCAGCCCGGGGGGGGCAGATACGCAGTATTTT
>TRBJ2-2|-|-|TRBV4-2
CASSQVVDTGELFF
TGTGCCAGCAGCCAAGTTGTTGACACCGGGGAGCTGTTTTTT
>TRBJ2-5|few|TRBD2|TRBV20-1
CSAPLAGAVKETQYF
TGCAGTGCTCCACTAGCGGGGGCCGTAAAAGAGACCCAGTACTTC
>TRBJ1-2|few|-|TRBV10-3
CAISKESDQTNYGYTF
TGTGCCATCAGTAAAGAGAGTGACCAAACAAACTATGGCTACACCTTC
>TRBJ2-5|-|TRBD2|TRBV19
CASSNRRGTSGQETQYF
TGTGCCAGTAGTAACCGCCGGGGGACTAGCGGTCAAGAGACCCAGTACTTC
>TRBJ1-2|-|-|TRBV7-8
CASSPGQHFNYGYTF
TGTGCCAGCAGCCCCGGACAGCATTTTAACTATGGCTACACCTTC
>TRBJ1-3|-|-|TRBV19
CASSIVGTRLSGNTIYF
TGTGCCAGTAGTATAGTTGGCACACGACTCTCTGGAAACACCATATATTTT
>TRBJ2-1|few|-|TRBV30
CAGEALGREQFF
TGTGCCGGTGAGGCCCTGGGGCGTGAGCAGTTCTTC
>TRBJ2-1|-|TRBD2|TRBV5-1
CASSRGGIYNEQFF
TGCGCCAGCAGTCGCGGGGGGATCTACAATGAGCAGTTCTTC
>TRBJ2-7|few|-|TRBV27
CASSLIGGGYEQYF
TGTGCCAGCAGTTTGATCGGGGGTGGCTACGAGCAGTACTTC
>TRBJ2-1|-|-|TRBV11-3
CASRSGRNSYNEQFF
TGTGCCAGCAGGTCAGGGAGGAACTCCTACAATGAGCAGTTCTTC
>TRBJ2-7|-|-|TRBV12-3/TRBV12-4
CASTRGSGWVGEQYF
TGTGCCAGCACCAGAGGTTCAGGGTGGGTCGGCGAGCAGTACTTC
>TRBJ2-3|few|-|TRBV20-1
CSAPLVGGAGDTQYF
TGCAGTGCTCCCTTAGTAGGGGGGGCCGGAGATACGCAGTATTTT
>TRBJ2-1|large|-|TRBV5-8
CASRTYPAARYNEQFF
TGTGCCAGCAGGACGTACCCAGCGGCTCGCTACAATGAGCAGTTCTTC
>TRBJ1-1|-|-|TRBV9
CASSVYPTGNTEAFF
TGTGCCAGCAGCGTATATCCGACTGGGAACACTGAAGCTTTCTTT
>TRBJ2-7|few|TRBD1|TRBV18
CASSPGQGGGYEQYF
TGTGCCAGCTCACCAGGACAGGGAGGAGGCTACGAGCAGTACTTC
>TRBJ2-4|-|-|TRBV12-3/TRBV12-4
CASSLSGLANIQYF
TGTGCCAGCAGTTTATCGGGACTCGCAAACATTCAGTACTTC
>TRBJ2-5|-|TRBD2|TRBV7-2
CASSLTSGEETQYF
TGTGCCAGCAGCTTGACTAGCGGGGAAGAGACCCAGTACTTC
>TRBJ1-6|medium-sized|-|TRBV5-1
CASSLQDLSNSPLHF
TGCGCCAGCAGCTTGCAGGACCTTTCTAATTCACCCCTCCACTTT
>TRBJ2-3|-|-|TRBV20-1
CSAQSRSTQYF
TGCAGTGCTCAGTCCCGAAGTACGCAGTATTTT
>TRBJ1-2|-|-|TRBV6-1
CASSGKGDSFPPSYGYTF
TGTGCCAGCAGTGGAAAGGGAGACAGCTTCCCCCCCAGCTATGGCTACACCTTC
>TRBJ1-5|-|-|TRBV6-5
CASSYSSGQPQHF
TGTGCCAGCAGTTACTCGAGCGGACAGCCCCAGCATTTT
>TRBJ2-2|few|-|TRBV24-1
CATSGAYYTGELFF
TGTGCCACCAGTGGCGCGTATTACACCGGGGAGCTGTTTTTT
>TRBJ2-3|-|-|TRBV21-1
CASSKASGRPGDTQYF
TGTGCCAGCAGCAAAGCCAGCGGGAGGCCCGGAGATACGCAGTATTTT
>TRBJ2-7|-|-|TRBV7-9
CASSLSLQPVNF
TGTGCCAGCAGCTTAAGTCTTCAGCCCGTAAACTTC
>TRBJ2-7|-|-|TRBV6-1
CASSGRDTSRDEQYF
TGTGCCAGCAGTGGGCGGGACACAAGCAGGGACGAGCAGTACTTC
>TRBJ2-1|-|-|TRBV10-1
CASSMASQGINEQFF
TGCGCCAGCAGTATGGCGAGTCAGGGTATCAATGAGCAGTTCTTC
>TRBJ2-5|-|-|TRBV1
CTSSRFGGETQYF
TGCACCAGCAGCCGGTTCGGAGGGGAGACCCAGTACTTC
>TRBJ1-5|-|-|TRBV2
CAKRTDQPSNQPQHF
TGTGCCAAGAGGACAGACCAACCTAGCAATCAGCCCCAGCATTTT
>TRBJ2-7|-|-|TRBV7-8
CASSLGPSGPYEQYF
TGTGCCAGCAGCCTAGGGCCTTCAGGCCCCTACGAGCAGTACTTC
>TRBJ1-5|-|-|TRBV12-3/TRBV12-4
CATNQGPSSNQPQHF
TGTGCCACCAATCAGGGGCCGTCGAGCAATCAGCCCCAGCATTTT
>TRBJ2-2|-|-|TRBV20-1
CSARRDPYTGELFF
TGCAGTGCTAGAAGAGACCCATACACCGGGGAGCTGTTTTTT
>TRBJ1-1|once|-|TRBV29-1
CSAPGGILSNTEAFF
TGCAGCGCCCCAGGAGGGATCCTCTCGAACACTGAAGCTTTCTTT
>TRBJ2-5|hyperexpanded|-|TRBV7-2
CASSLIGNSAETQYF
TGTGCCAGCAGCTTAATAGGGAATTCCGCGGAGACCCAGTACTTC
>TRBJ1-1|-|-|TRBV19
CASSIGVAEAFF
TGTGCCAGTAGTATTGGCGTGGCTGAAGCTTTCTTT
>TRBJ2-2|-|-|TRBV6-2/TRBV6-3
CASSTRGGSTGELFF
TGTGCCAGCAGCACAAGGGGGGGTAGCACCGGGGAGCTGTTTTTT
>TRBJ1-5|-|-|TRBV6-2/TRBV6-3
CASCSQGSNQPQHF
TGTGCCAGCTGTTCGCAGGGGAGCAATCAGCCCCAGCATTTT
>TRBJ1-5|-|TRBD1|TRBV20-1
CSAGMDRGRVGQPQHF
TGCAGTGCTGGGATGGACAGGGGGCGCGTCGGACAGCCCCAGCATTTT
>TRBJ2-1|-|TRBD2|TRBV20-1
CSAPGTSPYEQFF
TGCAGTGCTCCCGGGACTAGTCCATATGAGCAGTTCTTC
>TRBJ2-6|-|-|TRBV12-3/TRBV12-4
CATGRAQATGANVLTF
TGTGCCACGGGACGGGCCCAGGCAACTGGGGCCAACGTCCTGACTTTC
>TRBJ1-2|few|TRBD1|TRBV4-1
CASSQGLTGERYGYTF
TGCGCCAGCAGCCAAGGCCTGACAGGGGAACGGTATGGCTACACCTTC
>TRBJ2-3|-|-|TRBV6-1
CASKRRGPALLITDTQYF
TGTGCCAGCAAGCGCCGGGGCCCGGCTTTGCTTATCACAGATACGCAGTATTTT
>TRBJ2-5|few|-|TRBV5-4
CASSPARGTQETQYF
TGTGCCAGCAGCCCCGCCCGGGGAACCCAAGAGACCCAGTACTTC